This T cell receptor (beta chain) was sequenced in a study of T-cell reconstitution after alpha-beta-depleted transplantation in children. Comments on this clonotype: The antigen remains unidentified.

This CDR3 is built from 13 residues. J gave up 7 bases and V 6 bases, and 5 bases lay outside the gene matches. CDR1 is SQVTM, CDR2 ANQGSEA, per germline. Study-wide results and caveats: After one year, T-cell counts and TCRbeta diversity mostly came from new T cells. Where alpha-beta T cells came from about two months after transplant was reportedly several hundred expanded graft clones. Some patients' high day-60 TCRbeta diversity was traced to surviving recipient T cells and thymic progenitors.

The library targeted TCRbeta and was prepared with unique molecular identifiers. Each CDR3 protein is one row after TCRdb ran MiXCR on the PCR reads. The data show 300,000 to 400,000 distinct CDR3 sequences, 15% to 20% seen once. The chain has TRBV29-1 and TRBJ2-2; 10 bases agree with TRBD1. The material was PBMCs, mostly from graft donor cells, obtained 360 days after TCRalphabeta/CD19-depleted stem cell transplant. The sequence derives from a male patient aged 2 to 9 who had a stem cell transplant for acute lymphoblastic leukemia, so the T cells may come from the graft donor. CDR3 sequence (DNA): TGCAGCGTCCCCGGACAGGGGGTCGGGGAGCTGTTTTTT. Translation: CSVPGQGVGELFF.